The T cell receptor (beta chain) described here comes from a study of T cell changes during pregnancy in multiple sclerosis (dated by TCRdb to about 2019). About the investigation overall: The study looked at changes in the T cell repertoire across pregnancy in women with multiple sclerosis.

V ends up 5 bases short and J 1 base short, with an unmatched junction base count of 6. The CDR3, from cysteine to phenylalanine, totals 15 residues. This entry keeps only the CDR3 DNA: 45 bases, framed from base 1. CDR1 and CDR2, per the germline V gene, are SGHNT and YENEEA. With respect to this clone: No antigen is known for it. Per-base quality was not reported, and no clone a single base away is much larger than it.

Libraries were prepared through the immunoSEQ multiplex PCR assay. The table was pulled from immuneACCESS by TCRdb, which kept in-frame rearrangements only. Such tables lose some clones; where checked, under half of the loss comes from unresolved V genes, and the rest has no known cause. The sample profile shows tens of thousands of clones; around 92% of them were found once. The ten largest account for 26% of the sample. The clonotype was recovered from a female donor with multiple sclerosis, enrolled in a pregnancy study. Here the sequenced sample was CD8+ T cells from peripheral blood mononuclear cells, taken before pregnancy. The rearrangement combines TRBV11-3 with TRBJ2-7; 9 nucleotides in the junction match TRBD1. The bases are TGTGCCAGCAGCCAAGGACAGGGGAAATCCTACGAGCAGTACTTC. Its protein product is CASSQGQGKSYEQYF.